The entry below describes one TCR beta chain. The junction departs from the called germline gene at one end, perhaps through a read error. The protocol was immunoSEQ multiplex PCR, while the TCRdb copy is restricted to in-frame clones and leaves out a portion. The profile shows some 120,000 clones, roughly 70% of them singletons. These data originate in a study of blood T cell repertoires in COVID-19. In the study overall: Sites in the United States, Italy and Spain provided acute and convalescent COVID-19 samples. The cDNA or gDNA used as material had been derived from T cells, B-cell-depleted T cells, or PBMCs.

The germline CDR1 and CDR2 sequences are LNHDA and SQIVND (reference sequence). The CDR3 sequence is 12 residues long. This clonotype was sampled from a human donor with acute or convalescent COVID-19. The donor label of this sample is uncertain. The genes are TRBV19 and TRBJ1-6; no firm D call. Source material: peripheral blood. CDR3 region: CASSHPYSPLHF. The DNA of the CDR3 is TGTGCCAGTAGCCATCCCTATTCCCCCCTCCACTTT.